The T cell receptor (beta chain) described here comes from a study of T cells in Graves' hyperthyroidism and ophthalmopathy. General observations from the study: Blood shared most expanded thyroid clonotypes above 0.001.

Note on this clonotype: As yet, its antigen is unknown.

It was RNA transcripts that yielded the amplified TCR beta CDR3 regions. HTBI primers were used for first-round RT-PCR of the TCR CDR3. TCRdb analysed the multiplex PCR reads with MiXCR anew, one entry per CDR3 protein. This sample has about half a million distinct CDR3 sequences; approximately 23% occur once, and the top ten carry around 50%. The specimen sequenced was blood. The TCR comes from a woman between 65 and 79 years old with Graves' ophthalmopathy.

As DNA, the CDR3 is TGTGCCAGCAGCTCAACTAGATTAGAGCAGTACTTC. It translates to CASSSTRLEQYF. The chain carries TRBV7-8 and TRBJ2-7; weak D call: TRBD2 (5 bases). Between the trimmed V and J ends, which lost 4 bases and 7 bases, there was a span of 11 bases. Germline CDR1 and CDR2: SGHVS and FQNEAQ. The CDR3 contains 12 residues.